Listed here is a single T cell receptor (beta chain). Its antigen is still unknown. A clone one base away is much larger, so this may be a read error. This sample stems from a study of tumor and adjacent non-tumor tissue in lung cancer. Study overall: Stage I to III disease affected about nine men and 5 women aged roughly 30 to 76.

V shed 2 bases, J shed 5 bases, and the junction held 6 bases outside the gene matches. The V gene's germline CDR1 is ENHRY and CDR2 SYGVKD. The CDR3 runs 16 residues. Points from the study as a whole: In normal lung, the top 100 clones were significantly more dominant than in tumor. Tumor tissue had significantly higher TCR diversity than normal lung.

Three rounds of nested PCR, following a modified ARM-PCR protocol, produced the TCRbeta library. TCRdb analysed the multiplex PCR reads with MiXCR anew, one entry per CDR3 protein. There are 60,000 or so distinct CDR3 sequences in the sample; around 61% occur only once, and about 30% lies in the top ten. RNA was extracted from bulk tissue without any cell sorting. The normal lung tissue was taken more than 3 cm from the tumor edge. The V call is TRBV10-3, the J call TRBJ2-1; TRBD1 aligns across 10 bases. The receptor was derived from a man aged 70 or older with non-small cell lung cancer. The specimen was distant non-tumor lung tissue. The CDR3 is CAISEMTGTGDNEQFF. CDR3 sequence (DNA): TGTGCCATCAGTGAGATGACCGGGACAGGGGACAATGAGCAGTTCTTC.